The T cell receptor (beta chain) described here comes from a study of CD8+CD57+ T cells in acquired aplastic anemia. Profiles of TCR beta VDJ and CDR3 were generated from a genomic DNA template. TCRdb reanalysed the reads using MiXCR and keeps one entry per CDR3 protein. The table shows 100,000 to 150,000 distinct CDR3 sequences, with over 30% occurring only once. This clonotype was seen repeatedly, ten times or more. Its antigen is currently unknown. Sequenced patients had shown CD8+CD57+ cell expansion by flow cytometry. There were no patients without severe acquired aplastic anemia. Blood was sampled before the patients had received any therapy. The CDR3 totals 15 residues. Germline values: CDR1 DFQATT, CDR2 SNEGSKA (reference sequence). Trimming pared 6 bases from V and 5 bases from J, leaving 22 bases between. Overall study results and limits: Patients had roughly 30 CD8+ CDR3 sequences in common with controls (the shared set). With respect to CD8+ Simpson's diversity, patients and controls did not differ significantly.

This chain joins TRBV20-1 and TRBJ1-2; possible D gene TRBD1, 5 bases. Sequenced: sorted CD4+, CD8+, or CD8+CD57+ T cells (not recorded which) from PBMCs. The TCR was taken from a human donor with aplastic anemia. The CDR3 here is CSAPSPSRVRYGYTF. In nucleotides, the CDR3 is TGCAGTGCACCTAGCCCCAGCAGGGTTCGGTATGGCTACACCTTC.